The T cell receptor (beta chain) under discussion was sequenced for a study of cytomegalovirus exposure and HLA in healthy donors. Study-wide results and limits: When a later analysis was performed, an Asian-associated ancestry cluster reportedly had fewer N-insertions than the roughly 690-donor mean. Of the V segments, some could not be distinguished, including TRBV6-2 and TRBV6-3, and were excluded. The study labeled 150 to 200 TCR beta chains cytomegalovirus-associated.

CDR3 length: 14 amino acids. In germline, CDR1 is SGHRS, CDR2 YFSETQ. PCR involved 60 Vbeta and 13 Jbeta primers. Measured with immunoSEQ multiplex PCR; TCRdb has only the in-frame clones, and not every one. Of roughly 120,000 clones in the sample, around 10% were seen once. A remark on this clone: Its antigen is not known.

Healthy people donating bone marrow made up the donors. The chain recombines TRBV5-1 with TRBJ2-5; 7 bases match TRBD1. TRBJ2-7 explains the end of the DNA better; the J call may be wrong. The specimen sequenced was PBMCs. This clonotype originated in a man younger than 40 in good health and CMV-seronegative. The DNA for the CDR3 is TGCGCCAGCAGCTTGGCCAGGGGGAGCTACGAGCAGTACTTC. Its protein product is CASSLARGSYEQYF.